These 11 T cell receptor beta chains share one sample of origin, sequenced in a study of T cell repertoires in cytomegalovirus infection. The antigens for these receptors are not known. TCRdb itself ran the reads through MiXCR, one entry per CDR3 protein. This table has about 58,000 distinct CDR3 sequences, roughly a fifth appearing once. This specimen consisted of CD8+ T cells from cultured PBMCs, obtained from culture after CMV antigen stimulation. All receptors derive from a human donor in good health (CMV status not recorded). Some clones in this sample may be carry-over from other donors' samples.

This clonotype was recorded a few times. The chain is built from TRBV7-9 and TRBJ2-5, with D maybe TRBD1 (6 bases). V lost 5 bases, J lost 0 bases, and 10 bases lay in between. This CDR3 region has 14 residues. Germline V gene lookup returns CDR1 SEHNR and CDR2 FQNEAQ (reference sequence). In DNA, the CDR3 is TGTGCCAGCAGCCGACAGGAGGACCAAGAGACCCAGTACTTC. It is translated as CASSRQEDQETQYF. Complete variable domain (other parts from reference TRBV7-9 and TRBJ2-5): DTGVSQNPRHKITKRGQNVTFRCDPISEHNRLYWYRQTLGQGPEFLTYFQNEAQLEKSRLLSDRFSAERPKGSFSTLEIQRTEQGDSAMYLCASSRQEDQETQYFGPGTRLLVL.

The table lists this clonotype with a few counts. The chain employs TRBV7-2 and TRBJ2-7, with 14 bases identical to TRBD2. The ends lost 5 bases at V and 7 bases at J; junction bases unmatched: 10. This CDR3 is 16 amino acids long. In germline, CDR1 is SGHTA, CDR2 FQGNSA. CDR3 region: CASSNPGLAGVREQYF. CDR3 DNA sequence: TGTGCCAGCAGCAACCCGGGACTAGCGGGAGTGAGAGAGCAGTACTTC.

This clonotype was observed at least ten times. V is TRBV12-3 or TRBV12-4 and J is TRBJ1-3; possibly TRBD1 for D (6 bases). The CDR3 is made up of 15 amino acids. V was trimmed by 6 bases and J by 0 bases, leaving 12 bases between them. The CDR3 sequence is CASSHRESSGNTIYF. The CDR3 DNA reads TGTGCCAGCAGCCACAGGGAGAGCTCTGGAAACACCATATATTTT.

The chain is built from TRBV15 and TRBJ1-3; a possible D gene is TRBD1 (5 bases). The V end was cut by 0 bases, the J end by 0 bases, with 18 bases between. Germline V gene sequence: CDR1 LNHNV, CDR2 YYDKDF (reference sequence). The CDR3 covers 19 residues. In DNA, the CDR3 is TGTGCCACCAGCAGAGATGGACCAGGGAAGATCAACTCTGGAAACACCATATATTTT. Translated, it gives CATSRDGPGKINSGNTIYF.

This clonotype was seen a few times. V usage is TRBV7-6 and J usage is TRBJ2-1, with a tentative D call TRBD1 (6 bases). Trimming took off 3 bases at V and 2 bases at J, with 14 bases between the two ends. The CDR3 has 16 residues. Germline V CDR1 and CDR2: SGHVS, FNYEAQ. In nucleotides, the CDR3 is TGTGCCAGCAGCTTGACCAGGGGTCGCCCCTACAATGAGCAGTTCTTC. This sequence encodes CASSLTRGRPYNEQFF.

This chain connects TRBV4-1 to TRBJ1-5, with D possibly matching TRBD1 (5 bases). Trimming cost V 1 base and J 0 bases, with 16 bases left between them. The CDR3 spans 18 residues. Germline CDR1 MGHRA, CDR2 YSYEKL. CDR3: CASSQVGGDSYSNQPQHF. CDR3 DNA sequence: TGCGCCAGCAGCCAAGTAGGCGGCGACAGTTATAGCAATCAGCCCCAGCATTTT.

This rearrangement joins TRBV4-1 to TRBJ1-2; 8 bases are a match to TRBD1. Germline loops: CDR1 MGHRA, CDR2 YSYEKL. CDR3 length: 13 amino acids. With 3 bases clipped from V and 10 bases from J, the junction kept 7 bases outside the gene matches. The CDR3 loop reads CASSHYDRGDYTF. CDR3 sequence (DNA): TGCGCCAGCAGCCACTATGACAGGGGCGACTACACCTTC.

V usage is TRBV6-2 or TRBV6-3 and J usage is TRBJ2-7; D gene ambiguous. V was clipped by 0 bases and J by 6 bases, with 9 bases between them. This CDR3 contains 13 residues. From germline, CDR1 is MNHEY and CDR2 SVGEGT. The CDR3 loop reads CASSYSSPGEQYF. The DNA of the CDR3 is TGTGCCAGCAGTTACTCTTCGCCGGGCGAGCAGTACTTC.

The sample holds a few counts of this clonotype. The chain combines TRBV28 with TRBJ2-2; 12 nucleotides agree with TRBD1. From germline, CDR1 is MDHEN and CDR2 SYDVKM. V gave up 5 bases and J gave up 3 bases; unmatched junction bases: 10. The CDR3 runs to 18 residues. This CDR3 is CASSNRDRGRLDTGELFF. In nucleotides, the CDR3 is TGTGCCAGCAGTAACCGGGACAGGGGGCGCCTGGACACCGGGGAGCTGTTTTTT.

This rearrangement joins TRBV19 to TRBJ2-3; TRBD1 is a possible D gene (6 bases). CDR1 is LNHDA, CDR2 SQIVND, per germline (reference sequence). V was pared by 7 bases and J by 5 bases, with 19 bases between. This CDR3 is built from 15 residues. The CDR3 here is CASTLQGSSLDTQYF. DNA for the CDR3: TGTGCCAGTACCCTACAGGGAAGTAGTTTAGATACGCAGTATTTT.

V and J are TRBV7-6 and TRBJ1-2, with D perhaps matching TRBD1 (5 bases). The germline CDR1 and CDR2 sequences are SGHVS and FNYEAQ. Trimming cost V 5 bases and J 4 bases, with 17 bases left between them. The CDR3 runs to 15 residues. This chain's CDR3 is CASSGRDGPFYGYTF. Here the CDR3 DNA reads TGTGCCAGCAGCGGACGGGACGGCCCGTTCTATGGCTACACCTTC.